Each of the 8 T cell receptor beta chains below was sequenced from the same sample in a study of patients and donors after allogeneic stem cell transplantation. TCRdb reprocessed the RT-PCR reads via MiXCR and lists one record per CDR3 protein. The repertoire holds roughly 940,000 distinct CDR3 sequences, with roughly 18% as singletons. Sequenced: blood, either unsorted or a sorted T cell fraction (not recorded which). The receptors were sampled from a human donor who was either an allogeneic HSCT recipient or a stem cell or donor lymphocyte infusion donor (not recorded which). It is not recorded whose cells these are; they may come from a transplant donor.

In this sample, this clonotype turned up a few times. The chain employs TRBV7-8 and TRBJ2-4; a possible D gene is TRBD2 (6 bases). Germline CDR1 is SGHVS and CDR2 is FQNEAQ. There are 14 residues in the CDR3. V lost 4 bases and J lost 11, with 18 bases in between. The CDR3 region has the DNA TGTGCCAGCAGCTCGGGACTCCTGAAAACCGTTCAGTACTTC. As protein: CASSSGLLKTVQYF.

Written as DNA, the CDR3 is TGTGCCAGCAGTTATTACGCCCGGGTAGGGAATAATTCACCCCTCCACTTT. It translates to CASSYYARVGNNSPLHF. V gene TRBV6-5 combines with J gene TRBJ1-6; D call uncertain. CDR1 is MNHEY, CDR2 SVGAGI, per germline. The CDR3 has 17 amino acids. V lost 3 bases and J lost 5, with 17 bases in between.

The CDR3 protein is CASRRQAGGDYGYTF. CDR3 nucleotides: TGTGCCAGCAGACGACAGGCAGGGGGCGACTATGGCTACACCTTC. V and J are TRBV6-1 and TRBJ1-2; 8 nucleotides match TRBD1. The CDR3 length is 15 residues. With V trimmed by 6 bases and J by 3 bases, 9 bases remained unmatched. Germline values: CDR1 MNHNS, CDR2 SASEGT.

The gene calls are TRBV14 and TRBJ2-1; perhaps TRBD2 as D (5 bases). Germline V CDR1 and CDR2: SGHDN, FVKESK. With 3 bases removed from V and 7 bases from J, the gap between germline ends came to 16 bases. This CDR3 region has 15 residues. CDR3 in amino acids: CASSQRVTPANEQFF. The CDR3 DNA reads as TGTGCCAGCAGCCAGCGGGTCACCCCGGCAAATGAGCAGTTCTTC.

This clonotype occurred a few times. The genes are TRBV6-1 and TRBJ2-4; no definite D call. The ends were cut back, 5 bases at V and 1 base at J, with 12 bases in the middle. From germline, CDR1 is MNHNS and CDR2 SASEGT. The CDR3 consists of 15 residues. This CDR3 reads CASSNGFLAKNIQYF. The DNA of the CDR3 is TGTGCCAGCAGTAACGGTTTTTTGGCCAAAAACATTCAGTACTTC.

This clonotype has only a few counts. This chain connects TRBV27 to TRBJ2-3; no definite D call. V lost 2 bases to trimming and J lost 8 bases, with 20 bases between them. The CDR3 extends over 16 amino acids. Germline loops: CDR1 MNHEY, CDR2 SMNVEV (reference sequence). CDR3 sequence: CASSLGDPWADGTQYF. DNA for the CDR3: TGTGCCAGCAGTTTAGGGGATCCGTGGGCAGATGGTACGCAGTATTTT.

This chain uses TRBV20-1 with TRBJ2-7, with 13 bases aligning to TRBD2. In germline, CDR1 is DFQATT, CDR2 SNEGSKA (reference sequence). The junction had 20 bases not matched to a gene; V was cut back by 6 bases and J by 6 bases. The CDR3 spans 18 residues. Here the CDR3 DNA reads TGCAGTGCCGAAGTTGGGGGACTAGCGGGGCTTTTTACTCTCGAGCAGTACTTC. The encoded protein is CSAEVGGLAGLFTLEQYF.

This clonotype was seen more than once but under ten times. The chain employs TRBV27 and TRBJ2-7, with 7 bases aligning to TRBD1. In germline, CDR1 is MNHEY, CDR2 SMNVEV (reference sequence). J gave up 3 bases and V 6 bases, and 8 bases lay outside the gene matches. The CDR3 extends over 14 amino acids. CDR3 residues: CASSLSDRIYEQYF. As DNA, the CDR3 is TGTGCCAGCAGCCTTTCGGACAGGATCTACGAGCAGTACTTC.